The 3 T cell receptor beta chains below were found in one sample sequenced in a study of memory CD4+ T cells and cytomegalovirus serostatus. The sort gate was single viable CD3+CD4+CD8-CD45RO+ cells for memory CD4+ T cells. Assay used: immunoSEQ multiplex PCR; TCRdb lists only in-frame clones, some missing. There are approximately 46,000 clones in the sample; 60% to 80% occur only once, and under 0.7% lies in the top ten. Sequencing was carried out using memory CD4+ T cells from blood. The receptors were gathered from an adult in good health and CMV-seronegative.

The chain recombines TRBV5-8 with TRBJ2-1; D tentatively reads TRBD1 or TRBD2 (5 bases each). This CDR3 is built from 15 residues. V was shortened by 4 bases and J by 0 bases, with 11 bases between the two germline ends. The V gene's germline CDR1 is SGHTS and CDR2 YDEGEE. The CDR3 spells CASSPRGDSYNEQFF. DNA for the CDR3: TGTGCCAGCAGCCCCCGGGGCGACTCCTACAATGAGCAGTTCTTC.

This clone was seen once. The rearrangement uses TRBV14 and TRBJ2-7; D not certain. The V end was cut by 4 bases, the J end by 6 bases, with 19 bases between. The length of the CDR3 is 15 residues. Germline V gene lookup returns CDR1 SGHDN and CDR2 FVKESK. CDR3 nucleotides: TGTGCCAGCAGCCTCACAAATATCCCCTTCCCCGAGCAGTACTTC. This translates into CASSLTNIPFPEQYF.

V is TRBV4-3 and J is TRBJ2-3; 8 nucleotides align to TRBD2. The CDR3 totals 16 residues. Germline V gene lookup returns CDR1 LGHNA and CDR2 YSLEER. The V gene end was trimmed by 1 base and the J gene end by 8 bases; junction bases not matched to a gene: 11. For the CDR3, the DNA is TGCGCCAGCAGCCAAGTGGGGACTAGGGCGACCGGTACGCAGTATTTT. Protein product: CASSQVGTRATGTQYF.